The 15 T cell receptor beta chains below were found in one sample sequenced in a study of CD8 T cells in Susac syndrome. Random hexamers primed reverse transcription of about 0.5 to 1 ug RNA. TCRdb used MiXCR to reprocess the immunoSEQ multiplex PCR reads, holding one entry per CDR3 protein. The table has 200,000 to 250,000 distinct CDR3 sequences, 95% seen once; the top ten hold 0.095%. Specimen: CD4+ T cells from PBMCs. Receptors originate from a human donor with multiple sclerosis.

The chain is built from TRBV7-9 and TRBJ1-4; no reliable D call. The CDR3 covers 15 residues. CDR1 and CDR2 from the germline V gene are SEHNR and FQNEAQ (reference sequence). Trimming left V 5 bases short and J 8 bases short, with 18 bases between. Written as DNA, the CDR3 is TGTGCCAGCAGCATCTCGACCCTGTTGAAGGAAAAACTGTTTTTT. As protein: CASSISTLLKEKLFF.

This clonotype was seen more than once but under ten times. The rearrangement uses TRBV5-6 and TRBJ2-1; 7 positions agree with TRBD1. The CDR3 contains 15 residues. The germline CDR1 and CDR2 sequences are SGHDT and YYEEEE. With 3 bases clipped from V and 1 base from J, the junction kept 4 bases outside the gene matches. CDR3 protein: CASSSGQVSYNEQFF. The DNA for the CDR3 is TGTGCCAGCAGCTCTGGACAGGTTTCCTACAATGAGCAGTTCTTC.

V and J are TRBV14 and TRBJ1-2; TRBD1 aligns across 7 bases. This CDR3 spans 17 amino acids. V dropped 5 bases and J dropped 4; count of bases not matched to a gene: 16. CDR1 and CDR2 from the germline V gene are SGHDN and FVKESK. As DNA, the CDR3 is TGTGCCAGCAGCAACCGACAGGGTGTTAACCACCTCTATGGCTACACCTTC. Translating it yields CASSNRQGVNHLYGYTF.

The chain uses TRBV20-1 and TRBJ2-3; possible D gene TRBD1, 6 bases. CDR3 length: 15 amino acids. V gave up 5 bases and J gave up 7 bases, with 22 bases separating them. Germline values: CDR1 DFQATT, CDR2 SNEGSKA (reference sequence). CDR3 in amino acids: CSAGQQGPAQYTQYF. The CDR3 region has the DNA TGCAGTGCTGGTCAACAGGGCCCAGCGCAGTATACGCAGTATTTT.

Here the CDR3 DNA reads TGTGCCACCAGTGAAAGGGGGAGGGGGGAGCAGTTCTTC. This encodes CATSERGRGEQFF. This chain joins TRBV24-1 and TRBJ2-1, with D possibly matching TRBD2 (7 bases). The CDR3 is 13 amino acids. Germline V lookup: CDR1 KGHDR, CDR2 SFDVKD. The V and J ends lost 4 bases and 10 bases respectively, with 13 bases between them.

The chain employs TRBV10-3 and TRBJ1-5, with 8 nucleotides matching TRBD1. The CDR3 sequence is 15 residues long. Germline V gene data show CDR1 as ENHRY and CDR2 as SYGVKD. V trimming: 2 bases; J trimming: 5 bases; junction bases outside the gene matches: 5. CDR3 nucleotide sequence: TGTGCCATCAGTGAGGGACAGGGAAGGGATCAGCCCCAGCATTTT. Translation: CAISEGQGRDQPQHF.

This chain links TRBV3-1 with TRBJ2-1; 11 nucleotides match TRBD1. Germline values: CDR1 LGHDT, CDR2 YNNKEL (reference sequence). V shed 4 bases and J 7 bases; nucleotides not matched to a gene: 9. The length of the CDR3 is 16 residues. The CDR3 loop is CASSPRTGGAGNEQFF. The CDR3 DNA sequence: TGTGCCAGCAGCCCTCGGACAGGGGGCGCTGGAAATGAGCAGTTCTTC.

The chain joins TRBV25-1 to TRBJ2-7; TRBD1 agrees at 7 bases. CDR3 length: 14 residues. The V segment lost 6 bases and the J segment 2 bases; nucleotides outside the gene matches: 7. Germline CDR1 is MGHDK and CDR2 is SYGVNS. CDR3: CASSQRGHTYEQYF. CDR3 nucleotides: TGTGCCAGCAGCCAGAGGGGGCATACCTACGAGCAGTACTTC.

The J gene is TRBJ1-3, the V gene TRBV2; no reliable D call. Looked up from germline, CDR1 is SNHLY and CDR2 is FYNNEI. Trimming took off 6 bases at V and 1 base at J, with 10 bases between the two ends. The CDR3 covers 14 residues. CDR3 residues: CASSTFRSGNTIYF. DNA of the CDR3: TGTGCCAGCAGCACTTTTAGATCTGGAAACACCATATATTTT.

The J gene is TRBJ2-6, the V gene TRBV9, with 7 bases that match TRBD1. V was pared by 0 bases and J by 1 base, with 1 base of the junction left unmatched. CDR1 and CDR2 from the germline V gene are SGDLS and YYNGEE. This CDR3 has 16 residues. The CDR3 nucleotides read TGTGCCAGCAGCGTAGCAGGGGGTTCTGGGGCCAACGTCCTGACTTTC. Amino acids: CASSVAGGSGANVLTF.

V and J are TRBV5-4 and TRBJ2-3, with TRBD2 identical over 7 bases. V was pared by 3 bases and J by 9 bases, with 16 bases of the junction left unmatched. CDR3 length: 16 residues. CDR1 is SGHNT, CDR2 YYREEE, per germline (reference sequence). The CDR3 DNA is TGTGCCAGCAGCTCGGGAAAATCGGGACTCGGGGGGACGCAGTATTTT. It encodes CASSSGKSGLGGTQYF.

The V call is TRBV7-9, the J call TRBJ2-6; 9 bases match TRBD1. CDR3 length: 13 residues. CDR1 SEHNR and CDR2 FQNEAQ come from the germline V gene (reference sequence). V was pared by 11 bases and J by 4 bases, with 3 bases of the junction left unmatched. Here the CDR3 reads CAGTGIGANVLTF. DNA of the CDR3: TGTGCCGGGACAGGGATAGGGGCCAACGTCCTGACTTTC. The variable domain in full, completed from reference TRBV7-9 and TRBJ2-6, reads DTGVSQNPRHKITKRGQNVTFRCDPISEHNRLYWYRQTLGQGPEFLTYFQNEAQLEKSRLLSDRFSAERPKGSFSTLEIQRTEQGDSAMYLCAGTGIGANVLTFGAGSRLTVL.

To note about this clonotype: An end of the junction differs from the germline gene, which may be a read error. The V gene is TRBV14, the J gene TRBJ2-3; TRBD2 is a possible D gene (6 bases). Germline V gene data show CDR1 as SGHDN and CDR2 as FVKESK. The CDR3 is made up of 17 amino acids. The CDR3 sequence is CASSQDLSRTTTNTQYF. The DNA for the CDR3 is TGTGCCAGCAGCCAAGATCTAAGCCGGACTACCACAAATACGCAGTATTTT.

The V and J genes are TRBV20-1 and TRBJ2-2; no definite D call. The CDR3 has 14 residues. Germline V lookup: CDR1 DFQATT, CDR2 SNEGSKA (reference sequence). The germline V and J ends were trimmed by 5 bases and 6 bases, with 16 bases remaining between them. CDR3 in DNA: TGCAGTGCTCTGGCTTCAAGCAAGGCCGGGGAGCTGTTTTTT. Its protein is CSALASSKAGELFF.

CDR3 nucleotide sequence: TGCAGTGCTAGTGAGGGGACTACTCAAGAGACCCAGTACTTC. This translates into CSASEGTTQETQYF. The chain recombines TRBV20-1 with TRBJ2-5, with 7 bases identical to TRBD2. The germline V gene has CDR1 DFQATT and CDR2 SNEGSKA (reference sequence). V lost 3 bases to trimming and J lost 2 bases; unmatched junction nucleotides: 6. The CDR3 is 14 amino acids.